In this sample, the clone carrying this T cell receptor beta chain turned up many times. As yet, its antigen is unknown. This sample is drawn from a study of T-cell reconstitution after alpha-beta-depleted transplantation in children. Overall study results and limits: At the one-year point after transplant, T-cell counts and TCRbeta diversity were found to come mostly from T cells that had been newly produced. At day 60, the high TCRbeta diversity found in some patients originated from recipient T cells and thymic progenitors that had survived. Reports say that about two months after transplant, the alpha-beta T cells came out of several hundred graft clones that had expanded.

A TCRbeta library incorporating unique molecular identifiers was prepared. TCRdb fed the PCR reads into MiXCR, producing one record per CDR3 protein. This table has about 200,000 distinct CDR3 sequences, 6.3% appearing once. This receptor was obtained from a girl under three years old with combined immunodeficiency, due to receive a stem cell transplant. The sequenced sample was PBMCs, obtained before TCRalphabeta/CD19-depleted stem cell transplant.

Written as DNA, the CDR3 is TGTGCCAGCAGCCACCGGGACTCTCAGCAATGGGAGCAGTTCTTC. Amino acid sequence: CASSHRDSQQWEQFF. The chain employs TRBV27 and TRBJ2-1, with D possibly being TRBD2 (6 bases). V was clipped by 6 bases and J by 10 bases, with 22 bases between them. This CDR3 spans 15 amino acids. CDR1 and CDR2 (germline): MNHEY, SMNVEV (reference sequence).